The next 3 T cell receptor beta chains were all read from a single sample in a study of blood T cell repertoires in COVID-19. Repertoires were generated with immunoSEQ multiplex PCR, while TCRdb's copy carries only in-frame clones and drops some. The data contain some 52,000 clones, more than 75% of them singletons. Sequencing input: peripheral blood. The origin of the receptors is a man between 65 and 85 years old with acute or convalescent COVID-19.

V usage is TRBV28 and J usage is TRBJ1-1; TRBD1 might be the D (5 bases). Germline CDR1 reads MDHEN; CDR2 reads SYDVKM. Trimming removed 3 bases from V and 1 base from J, with 9 bases in between. CDR3 size: 14 residues. The CDR3 region is CASSLQGPNTEAFF. The CDR3 DNA is TGTGCCAGCAGTTTGCAGGGCCCGAACACTGAAGCTTTCTTT.

This clone was seen once. The chain has TRBV25-1 and TRBJ1-2, with a tentative D call TRBD1 (6 bases). Germline V CDR1 and CDR2: MGHDK, SYGVNS. CDR3 length: 14 residues. The V gene lost 7 bases and the J gene lost 5 bases, with 17 bases spanning the gap. The CDR3 DNA is TGTGCCAGCACCGGTCGTCAGGGGTTTTATGGCTACACCTTC. As protein: CASTGRQGFYGYTF.

The rearrangement uses TRBV29-1 and TRBJ2-2, with TRBD2 as a possible D gene (5 bases). From germline, CDR1 is SQVTM and CDR2 ANQGSEA. This CDR3 region has 13 residues. The CDR3 bases are TGCAGTGCTCGTCGGACTCTCGCCGGGGAGCTGTTTTTT. The encoded protein is CSARRTLAGELFF.